The sequence of this T cell receptor (beta chain) was determined in a study of cytomegalovirus exposure and HLA in healthy donors. Study in general: Early release data held 80 million to 100 million unique TCRs from HLA-typed donors. Of the donors genotyped, several hundred in all, about 82% fell in the Caucasian-associated ancestry cluster.

The CDR3 is 16 residues long. V was pared by 5 bases and J by 4 bases, with 8 bases of the junction left unmatched. Germline V lookup: CDR1 SGHVS, CDR2 FQNEAQ. PCR used 60 Vbeta primers and 13 Jbeta primers. Profiled with immunoSEQ multiplex PCR; TCRdb holds only in-frame clones, not every one. This sample carries roughly 150,000 clones, 60% to 80% of them seen once, and the ten largest clones take about 11%. Likely unrecorded immune exposures existed in these nominally healthy donors. This sequence originates from a man younger than 30 in good health and CMV-seropositive. The sample consisted of PBMCs. V gene TRBV7-8 combines with J gene TRBJ1-4; 9 bases agree with TRBD1. CDR3 DNA: TGTGCCAGCAGCCTTAACCGGGACAGGGATAATGAAAAACTGTTTTTT. Translated, it gives CASSLNRDRDNEKLFF.